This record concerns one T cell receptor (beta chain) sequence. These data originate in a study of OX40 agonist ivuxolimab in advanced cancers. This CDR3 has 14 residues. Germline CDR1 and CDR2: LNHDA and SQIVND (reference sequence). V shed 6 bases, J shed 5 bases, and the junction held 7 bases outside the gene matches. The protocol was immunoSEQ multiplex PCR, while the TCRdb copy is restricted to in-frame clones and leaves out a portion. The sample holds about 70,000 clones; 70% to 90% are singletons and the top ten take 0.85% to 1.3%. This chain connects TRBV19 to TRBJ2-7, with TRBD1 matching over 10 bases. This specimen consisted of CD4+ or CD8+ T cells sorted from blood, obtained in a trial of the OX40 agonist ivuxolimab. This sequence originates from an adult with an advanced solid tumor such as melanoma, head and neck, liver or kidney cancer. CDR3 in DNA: TGTGCCAGTAGGTCCGGGACAGGGGAGCACGAGCAGTACTTC. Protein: CASRSGTGEHEQYF.